This T cell receptor beta chain was obtained from a study of STAT5B mutations in CD4+ large granular lymphocyte leukemia. Study-wide results and limits: Top patient clones used TRBV06 genes more often: 8/27 versus 2/35 in controls.

In regard to this clone: The antigen remains undetermined.

Between the trimmed V and J ends, which lost 5 bases and 2 bases, there was a span of 9 bases. The length of the CDR3 is 13 residues. The V gene's germline CDR1 is LNHDA and CDR2 SQIVND (reference sequence). Assay: immunoSEQ multiplex PCR; the TCRdb copy retains only in-frame clones and omits some. The sample lists 30,000 to 40,000 clones; approximately 90% were seen once. The sample consisted of CD4+ T cells from blood buffy coats. The receptor was derived from a human donor in good health. V gene TRBV19 combines with J gene TRBJ1-1; D remains unclear. The CDR3 spells CASSSPGNTEAFF. The CDR3 bases are TGTGCCAGTAGTTCCCCAGGAAACACTGAAGCTTTCTTT. The full variable domain, in which reference TRBV19 and TRBJ1-1 provide the parts outside the CDR3, is DGGITQSPKYLFRKEGQNVTLSCEQNLNHDAMYWYRQDPGQGLRLIYYSQIVNDFQKGDIAEGYSVSREKKESFPLTVTSAQKNPTAFYLCASSSPGNTEAFFGQGTRLTVV.